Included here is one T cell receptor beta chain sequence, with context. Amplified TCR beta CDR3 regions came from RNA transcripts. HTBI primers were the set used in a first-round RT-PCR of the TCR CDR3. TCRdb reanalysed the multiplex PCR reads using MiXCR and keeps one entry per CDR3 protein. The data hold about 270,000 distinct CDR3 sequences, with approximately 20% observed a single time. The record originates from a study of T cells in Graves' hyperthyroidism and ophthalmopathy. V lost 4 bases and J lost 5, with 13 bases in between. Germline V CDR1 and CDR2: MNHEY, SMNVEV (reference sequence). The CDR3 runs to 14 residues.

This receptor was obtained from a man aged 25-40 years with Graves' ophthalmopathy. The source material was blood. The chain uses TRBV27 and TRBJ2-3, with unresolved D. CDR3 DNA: TGTGCCAGCAGTTCAGGAACTTTGAGAGATACGCAGTATTTT. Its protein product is CASSSGTLRDTQYF.